This passage covers 27 T cell receptor beta chains from one sample sequenced in a study of beta chain features in type 1 diabetes. All of the isolated RNA was reverse transcribed, so expressed TCRB transcripts were sequenced. The method was immunoSEQ multiplex PCR; TCRdb's version includes in-frame clones alone and lacks a portion of them. The data show about 230,000 clones, around 15% seen once. Study outcomes and limitations: Within each of all four CD4+ subsets, Type 1 diabetes patients had TCRB CDR3s that were moderately but significantly shorter.

These TCRs are of unknown antigen specificity. Sequencing was carried out using naive CD4+ T cells from blood. The receptors shown here come from a man in his thirties or forties with type 1 diabetes.

The chain carries TRBV7-2 and TRBJ2-7; D not certain. V dropped 1 base and J dropped 9 bases, with 7 bases sitting between them. Germline CDR1 and CDR2: SGHTA and FQGNSA. This CDR3 is 11 amino acids long. CDR3 sequence: CASSLGAGQYF. CDR3 nucleotides: TGTGCCAGCAGCTTAGGCGCAGGGCAGTACTTC.

V gene TRBV28 combines with J gene TRBJ2-5; D is unresolved. V lost 3 bases to trimming and J lost 5 bases, with 7 bases between them. CDR3 length: 12 residues. Germline V gene data show CDR1 as MDHEN and CDR2 as SYDVKM. The CDR3 sequence is CASSFQTETQYF. The CDR3 coding sequence is TGTGCCAGCAGTTTCCAGACGGAGACCCAGTACTTC.

This clone has only a few counts. Other nucleotide sequences in the sample specify the same CDR3. This rearrangement joins TRBV7-9 to TRBJ2-7; D not resolved. The V gene's germline CDR1 is SEHNR and CDR2 FQNEAQ (reference sequence). Trimming removed 3 bases at V and 3 bases at J, with 6 bases between. This CDR3 is 12 amino acids long. In nucleotides, the CDR3 is TGTGCCAGCAGCTTTGGAGACTACGAGCAGTACTTC. Protein: CASSFGDYEQYF.

This clone was detected a few times. The CDR3 DNA reads as TGTGCCATCAGTCGACTAGCGGGCCCCCGGGATACGCAGTATTTT. Encoded protein: CAISRLAGPRDTQYF. J is TRBJ2-3 and V is TRBV10-3, with 10 nucleotides matching TRBD2. Germline-derived CDR1 and CDR2 are ENHRY and SYGVKD. The CDR3 loop spans 15 amino acids. Trimming cost V 5 bases and J 6 bases; bases outside gene matches: 8.

This clone occurred a few times. The chain couples TRBV29-1 to TRBJ1-5; D is possibly TRBD1 (5 bases). Germline CDR1 SQVTM, CDR2 ANQGSEA. Trimming pared 3 bases from V and 2 bases from J, leaving 11 bases between. The CDR3 spans 14 residues. This CDR3 reads CSVDRDGGNQPQHF. The CDR3 DNA sequence: TGCAGCGTTGACAGGGACGGAGGCAATCAGCCCCAGCATTTT. The full variable domain, in which reference TRBV29-1 and TRBJ1-5 provide the parts outside the CDR3, is SAVISQKPSRDICQRGTSLTIQCQVDSQVTMMFWYRQQPGQSLTLIATANQGSEATYESGFVIDKFPISRPNLTFSTLTVSNMSPEDSSIYLCSVDRDGGNQPQHFGDGTRLSIL.

This clone has just a few counts. This chain joins TRBV29-1 and TRBJ2-7; D uncertain. The germline CDR1 and CDR2 sequences are SQVTM and ANQGSEA. The CDR3 sequence is 12 residues long. Trimming stripped 1 base from V and 3 bases from J, with 7 bases between. This chain's CDR3 is CSVEGGGYEQYF. CDR3 coding DNA: TGCAGCGTTGAAGGAGGCGGCTACGAGCAGTACTTC.

This clone came up a few times. The gene calls are TRBV10-3 and TRBJ2-7; 7 bases align to TRBD1. The V gene's germline CDR1 is ENHRY and CDR2 SYGVKD. The CDR3 has 13 amino acids. The J segment lost 2 bases and the V segment lost 10 bases, leaving 8 bases of the junction unmatched. The CDR3 nucleotides are TGTGCCACTGGGGACAGTACAACCTACGAGCAGTACTTC. Amino acid sequence: CATGDSTTYEQYF.

CDR3 in DNA: TGCAGTGCTTTGGGGGGGCCTGAAGCTTTCTTT. It encodes CSALGGPEAFF. This chain joins TRBV20-1 and TRBJ1-1; tentative D call: TRBD1 (6 bases). CDR3 length: 11 residues. CDR1 and CDR2 (germline): DFQATT, SNEGSKA (reference sequence). V lost 5 bases to trimming and J lost 6 bases, with 10 bases between them.

The CDR3 sequence is CASSEAWPSSTDTQYF. The CDR3 nucleotides read TGTGCCAGCAGTGAAGCATGGCCATCTAGCACAGATACGCAGTATTTT. The chain combines TRBV6-1 with TRBJ2-3; the D is unclear. Germline V gene data show CDR1 as MNHNS and CDR2 as SASEGT. This CDR3 is built from 16 residues. Trimming shortened V by 0 bases and J by 0 bases, and 10 bases separated the two germline ends.

The chain joins TRBV7-9 to TRBJ1-4, with D perhaps TRBD1 (5 bases). The CDR3 runs 18 residues. The V end was cut by 1 base, the J end by 5 bases, with 20 bases between. Germline CDR1 SEHNR, CDR2 FQNEAQ (reference sequence). The CDR3, as DNA: TGTGCCAGCAGCTTAGTCCTTCGTCGGTATAAGGGGAATGAAAAACTGTTTTTT. Protein: CASSLVLRRYKGNEKLFF.

This clone showed up just a few times. This chain links TRBV7-8 with TRBJ2-1; the D is unclear. The V and J ends lost 5 bases and 0 bases respectively, with 14 bases between them. CDR3 size: 16 residues. CDR1 is SGHVS, CDR2 FQNEAQ, per germline. In DNA form, the CDR3 reads TGTGCCAGCAGCGTAGGGTATCGAAGCTCCTACAATGAGCAGTTCTTC. Its translation: CASSVGYRSSYNEQFF.

This clone was counted only a few times. The gene calls are TRBV29-1 and TRBJ2-7; D remains ambiguous. The CDR3 extends over 13 amino acids. Germline lookup yields CDR1 SQVTM and CDR2 ANQGSEA. The germline V and J ends were trimmed by 7 bases and 2 bases, with 15 bases remaining between them. The CDR3 DNA is TGCAGCGCAGTAGGAGTCCCAACCTACGAGCAGTACTTC. Its translation is CSAVGVPTYEQYF.

CDR3 coding DNA: TGCGCCAGCAGCTTGGGAGGAGTCGGAGATACGCAGTATTTT. As protein: CASSLGGVGDTQYF. This chain joins TRBV5-1 and TRBJ2-3; D unresolved. Germline CDR1 reads SGHRS; CDR2 reads YFSETQ. The V end was cut by 0 bases, the J end by 5 bases, with 10 bases between. The CDR3 spans 14 residues. Full variable domain (missing parts from reference TRBV5-1 and TRBJ2-3): KAGVTQTPRYLIKTRGQQVTLSCSPISGHRSVSWYQQTPGQGLQFLFEYFSETQRNKGNFPGRFSGRQFSNSRSEMNVSTLELGDSALYLCASSLGGVGDTQYFGPGTRLTVL.

This clone was seen only a few times. V and J are TRBV7-2 and TRBJ2-1; maybe TRBD2 (5 bases). V was clipped by 4 bases and J by 4 bases, with 8 bases between them. CDR3 length: 13 amino acids. Germline V gene data show CDR1 as SGHTA and CDR2 as FQGNSA. The CDR3 sequence: CASSSGEYNEQFF. DNA for the CDR3: TGTGCCAGCAGCTCCGGGGAATACAATGAGCAGTTCTTC.

The chain links TRBV28 to TRBJ2-1; 11 bases are a match to TRBD2. The CDR3 extends over 16 amino acids. The J segment lost 0 bases and the V segment lost 6 bases, leaving 4 bases of the junction unmatched. The germline gives CDR1 MDHEN, CDR2 SYDVKM. In DNA, the CDR3 is TGTGCCAGCAGCCCGACTAGCGGGACCTCCTACAATGAGCAGTTCTTC. Encoded protein: CASSPTSGTSYNEQFF.

The sample holds a few counts of this clone. The V gene is TRBV25-1, the J gene TRBJ2-1; tentatively, D is TRBD2 (6 bases). The germline CDR1 and CDR2 sequences are MGHDK and SYGVNS. V was cut by 6 bases and J by 8 bases, with 20 bases left in between. The CDR3 totals 15 residues. Here the CDR3 reads CASSQRRGRMDEQFF. The CDR3 DNA is TGTGCCAGCAGCCAGAGGAGGGGACGTATGGATGAGCAGTTCTTC.

This chain links TRBV7-2 with TRBJ1-1; a possible D gene is TRBD1 (5 bases). The CDR3 has 13 amino acids. Looked up from germline, CDR1 is SGHTA and CDR2 is FQGNSA. The V and J ends lost 6 bases and 1 base respectively, with 9 bases between them. In DNA form, the CDR3 reads TGTGCCAGCAGAACAGACAGGAACACTGAAGCTTTCTTT. Its protein is CASRTDRNTEAFF.

This clone was counted between two and nine times. The chain joins TRBV5-1 to TRBJ2-3; the match to TRBD2 covers 9 bases. Looked up from germline, CDR1 is SGHRS and CDR2 is YFSETQ. The CDR3 consists of 14 residues. After removal of 2 bases from V and 3 bases from J, the junction contained 1 base not matched to a gene. CDR3 in DNA: TGCGCCAGCAGCTTCCTAGCGGGAACAGATACGCAGTATTTT. The encoded protein is CASSFLAGTDTQYF. The entire variable domain, with the rest obtained from reference TRBV5-1 and TRBJ2-3, is as follows: KAGVTQTPRYLIKTRGQQVTLSCSPISGHRSVSWYQQTPGQGLQFLFEYFSETQRNKGNFPGRFSGRQFSNSRSEMNVSTLELGDSALYLCASSFLAGTDTQYFGPGTRLTVL.

A few counts support this clone. The sample has other DNA sequences that encode this CDR3 too. The CDR3 loop reads CSVDPYNEQFF. The CDR3 DNA reads as TGCAGCGTTGACCCCTACAATGAGCAGTTCTTC. J is TRBJ2-1 and V is TRBV29-1, with D uncertain. The CDR3 extends over 11 amino acids. Deletions cut 3 bases from V and 2 bases from J, with 2 bases between. The germline CDR1 and CDR2 sequences are SQVTM and ANQGSEA.

The chain combines TRBV25-1 with TRBJ2-3, with 9 bases that match TRBD1. Germline-derived CDR1 and CDR2 are MGHDK and SYGVNS. The CDR3 runs to 18 residues. Trimming took 1 base from V and 3 from J; bases not matched to a gene: 11. This CDR3 reads CASSEFWSGQGRTDTQYF. CDR3 nucleotide sequence: TGTGCCAGCAGTGAATTTTGGTCCGGACAGGGGAGGACAGATACGCAGTATTTT.

The table lists this clone with a few counts. The rearrangement joins TRBV2 to TRBJ2-5; D not resolved. Germline loops: CDR1 SNHLY, CDR2 FYNNEI. V shed 3 bases and J shed 5 bases, with 7 bases lying between them. There are 12 residues in the CDR3. CDR3 loop: CASSEILETQYF. The CDR3 DNA follows: TGTGCCAGCAGTGAGATTCTGGAGACCCAGTACTTC.

The chain links TRBV14 to TRBJ2-7, with TRBD1 matching 7 bases. Germline trimming cut 5 bases from V and 3 bases from J; bases unmatched to any gene: 4. Germline CDR1 reads SGHDN; CDR2 reads FVKESK. This CDR3 has 13 amino acids. CDR3 residues: CASSNSGGYEQYF. The CDR3 DNA sequence: TGTGCCAGCAGCAACTCAGGGGGCTACGAGCAGTACTTC.

This clone has more than one count but fewer than ten. The chain employs TRBV6-5 and TRBJ2-3; D perhaps matches TRBD2 (7 bases). V lost 2 bases and J 0 bases, leaving 12 bases between the germline ends. In germline, CDR1 is MNHEY, CDR2 SVGAGI. CDR3 length equals 16 residues. CDR3 in amino acids: CASSYGGGVSTDTQYF. CDR3 sequence (DNA): TGTGCCAGCAGTTACGGGGGGGGCGTTAGCACAGATACGCAGTATTTT.

For the CDR3, the DNA is TGTGCCAGCAGCTTTCAGTCGGGGAGCTCCTACGAGCAGTACTTC. Residues: CASSFQSGSSYEQYF. The V call is TRBV7-2, the J call TRBJ2-7; D is perhaps TRBD2 (5 bases). V gave up 3 bases and J gave up 0 bases, with 12 bases separating them. The CDR3 totals 15 residues. CDR1 and CDR2 (germline): SGHTA, FQGNSA.

This clone was seen a handful of times. The chain is built from TRBV7-9 and TRBJ1-1, with no clear D. Germline V CDR1 and CDR2: SEHNR, FQNEAQ (reference sequence). The V gene lost 3 bases and the J gene lost 1 base, with 6 bases spanning the gap. CDR3 length: 13 amino acids. CDR3 region: CASSFGSNTEAFF. The CDR3 coding sequence is TGTGCCAGCAGCTTTGGGTCGAACACTGAAGCTTTCTTT.

This clone was detected a few times. V and J are TRBV9 and TRBJ2-4, with D possibly TRBD2 on 6 matching bases. CDR1 is SGDLS, CDR2 YYNGEE, per germline. This CDR3 has 14 residues. Trimming took 2 bases from V and 7 from J, leaving 13 bases between them. CDR3 DNA: TGTGCCAGCAGCGTGGAGGGACTCCCTAACATTCAGTACTTC. This sequence encodes CASSVEGLPNIQYF.

Points on this clone: The junction departs from the called germline gene at one end, perhaps through a read error. The chain couples TRBV29-1 to TRBJ2-1; D unclear. Germline V CDR1 and CDR2: SQVTM, ANQGSEA. The length of the CDR3 is 13 residues. The CDR3 DNA reads TGCAGCGTTAAAGAGGATTTTTACAATGAGCAGTTCTTC. It specifies CSVKEDFYNEQFF.